Following are 24 T cell receptor beta chains from one sample sequenced in a study of spatial heterogeneity in lung cancer. Described time point: sample taken at primary tumor resection. Using its own MiXCR run on the 5' RACE reads, TCRdb lists one record per CDR3 protein. The sample consists of some 100,000 distinct CDR3 sequences, more than 10% of them appearing once. This sample comprised PBMCs, obtained at surgery. These receptors originate from a male donor with early-stage non-small cell lung cancer.

This clonotype was found a few times. V usage is TRBV7-2 and J usage is TRBJ1-2; no firm D call. Germline values: CDR1 SGHTA, CDR2 FQGNSA. The CDR3 length is 16 residues. V was shortened by 1 base and J by 4 bases, with 16 bases between the two germline ends. For the CDR3, the DNA is TGTGCCAGCAGCTTAGATCCGGTGGGAGCGAGCTATGGCTACACCTTC. Translation gives CASSLDPVGASYGYTF. Full variable domain (remainder filled in from reference TRBV7-2 and TRBJ1-2): GAGVSQSPSNKVTEKGKDVELRCDPISGHTALYWYRQSLGQGLEFLIYFQGNSAPDKSGLPSDRFSAERTGGSVSTLTIQRTQQEDSAVYLCASSLDPVGASYGYTFGSGTRLTVV.

The genes are TRBV20-1 and TRBJ2-1, with 7 bases identical to TRBD1. Germline CDR1 is DFQATT and CDR2 is SNEGSKA (reference sequence). This CDR3 is built from 13 residues. J lost 10 bases, V lost 3 bases, and 9 bases had no gene match. CDR3 amino acids: CSASWDSEREQFF. The CDR3 nucleotides read TGCAGTGCTAGCTGGGACAGCGAAAGAGAGCAGTTCTTC.

This clonotype was observed a handful of times. The rearrangement joins TRBV27 to TRBJ1-6; D is possibly TRBD1 (6 bases). The germline gives CDR1 MNHEY, CDR2 SMNVEV (reference sequence). Deletions cut 8 bases from V and 5 bases from J, with 16 bases between. The CDR3 is 15 residues long. The chain's CDR3 is CASLPFRGNNSPLHF. CDR3 coding DNA: TGTGCCAGCTTACCATTCAGGGGTAATAATTCACCCCTCCACTTT.

This clonotype was seen at least ten times. The chain joins TRBV20-1 to TRBJ2-1, with 12 bases that match TRBD1. Germline V gives CDR1 DFQATT, CDR2 SNEGSKA (reference sequence). Unmatched junction bases numbered 7, after V lost 6 bases and J lost 4 bases. CDR3 length equals 15 residues. CDR3 sequence reads: CSASRDRGPYNEQFF. The DNA of the CDR3 is TGCAGTGCGAGCCGGGACAGGGGGCCGTACAATGAGCAGTTCTTC.

The chain has TRBV5-1 and TRBJ2-5; 9 positions agree with TRBD2. This CDR3 comprises 15 residues. The germline CDR1 and CDR2 sequences are SGHRS and YFSETQ. The V segment lost 5 bases and the J segment 5 bases; nucleotides outside the gene matches: 10. CDR3 protein: CASREGLAEWETQYF. CDR3 bases: TGCGCCAGCAGGGAGGGACTAGCAGAATGGGAGACCCAGTACTTC.

The chain joins TRBV12-3 or TRBV12-4 to TRBJ2-1, with D uncertain. This CDR3 comprises 15 residues. Trimming took off 1 base at V and 2 bases at J, with 9 bases between the two ends. The CDR3 here is CASSLEGYPYNEQFF. In DNA form, the CDR3 reads TGTGCCAGCAGTTTAGAGGGCTATCCCTACAATGAGCAGTTCTTC.

Details on this clonotype: A much larger clone differs by one base, so this may be a read error. The chain combines TRBV5-1 with TRBJ2-1, with a possible D match to TRBD2 (6 bases). Germline CDR1 reads SGHRS; CDR2 reads YFSETQ. This CDR3 contains 15 residues. The CDR3 sequence is CAGSVEASEWNEQFF. DNA for the CDR3: TGCGCCGGCAGCGTCGAGGCTAGCGAATGGAATGAGCAGTTCTTC. The variable domain in full, with the rest retrieved from reference TRBV5-1 and TRBJ2-1, is KAGVTQTPRYLIKTRGQQVTLSCSPISGHRSVSWYQQTPGQGLQFLFEYFSETQRNKGNFPGRFSGRQFSNSRSEMNVSTLELGDSALYLCAGSVEASEWNEQFFGPGTRLTVL.

This chain's CDR3 is CSAGSGRQRTDTQYF. DNA of the CDR3: TGCAGTGCTGGTAGCGGGAGACAGCGCACAGATACGCAGTATTTT. The chain couples TRBV20-1 to TRBJ2-3; 9 bases line up with TRBD2. The CDR3 has 15 amino acids. J gave up 1 base and V 5 bases, and 7 bases lay outside the gene matches. In germline, CDR1 is DFQATT, CDR2 SNEGSKA (reference sequence).

In this sample, this clonotype turned up a few times. The rearrangement joins TRBV6-2 or TRBV6-3 to TRBJ1-5, with 9 positions matching TRBD1. With V trimmed by 4 bases and J by 5 bases, 6 bases remained unmatched. The CDR3 runs 15 residues. Germline values: CDR1 MNHEY, CDR2 SVGEGT. The CDR3 is CASSSPGQGYQPQHF. CDR3 sequence (DNA): TGTGCCAGCAGTTCCCCGGGACAGGGTTATCAGCCCCAGCATTTT.

The chain uses TRBV7-2 and TRBJ1-1; TRBD1 aligns across 8 bases. Looked up from germline, CDR1 is SGHTA and CDR2 is FQGNSA. V lost 5 bases, J lost 0 bases, and 5 bases stayed unmatched. This CDR3 region has 15 residues. Here the CDR3 DNA reads TGTGCCAGCAGCCTATGGACAGGGCTGAACACTGAAGCTTTCTTT. Its translation is CASSLWTGLNTEAFF.

A few counts support this clonotype. The chain carries TRBV7-2 and TRBJ2-1; no firm D call. The V gene lost 7 bases and the J gene lost 0 bases, with 13 bases spanning the gap. Germline V gene data show CDR1 as SGHTA and CDR2 as FQGNSA. This CDR3 is built from 15 residues. The CDR3 is CASTPEASSYNEQFF. The DNA of the CDR3 is TGTGCCAGCACCCCTGAGGCTAGCTCCTACAATGAGCAGTTCTTC.

V gene TRBV7-9 combines with J gene TRBJ2-1; D is unclear. The CDR3 has 12 amino acids. V lost 4 bases and J 10 bases, leaving 11 bases between the germline ends. The germline V gene has CDR1 SEHNR and CDR2 FQNEAQ (reference sequence). For the CDR3, the DNA is TGTGCCAGCAGCTCCACCCTCTGGGAGCAGTTCTTC. Translating gives CASSSTLWEQFF. Using reference TRBV7-9 and TRBJ2-1 for the parts outside the CDR3, the full variable domain is DTGVSQNPRHKITKRGQNVTFRCDPISEHNRLYWYRQTLGQGPEFLTYFQNEAQLEKSRLLSDRFSAERPKGSFSTLEIQRTEQGDSAMYLCASSSTLWEQFFGPGTRLTVL.

The chain recombines TRBV20-1 with TRBJ2-5, with 8 bases identical to TRBD2. The CDR3 has 15 residues. Germline CDR1 is DFQATT and CDR2 is SNEGSKA (reference sequence). V dropped 3 bases and J dropped 1; count of bases not matched to a gene: 7. The CDR3 reads CSASSRLALQETQYF. The CDR3, as DNA: TGCAGTGCTAGTTCAAGACTAGCGCTCCAAGAGACCCAGTACTTC.

This clonotype showed up just a few times. The chain has TRBV20-1 and TRBJ2-7; TRBD2 matches at 11 bases. CDR1 DFQATT and CDR2 SNEGSKA come from the germline V gene (reference sequence). V gave up 6 bases and J gave up 2 bases; unmatched junction bases: 3. There are 13 residues in the CDR3. The chain's CDR3 is CSANSGRAYEQYF. CDR3 DNA sequence: TGCAGTGCCAATAGCGGGAGGGCCTACGAGCAGTACTTC.

This clonotype was picked up a small number of times. J is TRBJ2-2 and V is TRBV9; D is unresolved. With 1 base removed from V and 5 bases from J, the gap between germline ends came to 12 bases. The CDR3 consists of 15 residues. From germline, CDR1 is SGDLS and CDR2 YYNGEE. Here the CDR3 DNA reads TGTGCCAGCAGCGTAACCCCGAATCCGACCGGGGAGCTGTTTTTT. Translating gives CASSVTPNPTGELFF.

This clonotype appeared a few times. The chain carries TRBV20-1 and TRBJ2-7; a possible D gene is TRBD2 (5 bases). Germline CDR1 reads DFQATT; CDR2 reads SNEGSKA (reference sequence). The length of the CDR3 is 13 residues. V lost 4 bases and J lost 3, with 13 bases in between. The CDR3 protein is CSATVTRDYEQYF. CDR3 nucleotides: TGCAGTGCTACGGTCACCCGGGACTACGAGCAGTACTTC.

This clonotype has ten or more counts. J is TRBJ2-1 and V is TRBV9; D is perhaps TRBD1 (5 bases). CDR3 length: 16 amino acids. Trimming took 0 bases from V and 0 from J, leaving 10 bases between them. Germline lookup yields CDR1 SGDLS and CDR2 YYNGEE. The CDR3 DNA sequence: TGTGCCAGCAGCGTAGAACCCGACAGCTCCTACAATGAGCAGTTCTTC. This translates into CASSVEPDSSYNEQFF.

This clonotype was counted between two and nine times. This sequence joins TRBV15 and TRBJ2-1; tentatively, D is TRBD1 (6 bases). The V and J ends lost 3 bases and 4 bases respectively, with 7 bases between them. Germline assignment: CDR1 LNHNV and CDR2 YYDKDF (reference sequence). This CDR3 has 13 amino acids. CDR3 nucleotide sequence: TGTGCCACCAGCAGGGACAGATACAATGAGCAGTTCTTC. Translation gives CATSRDRYNEQFF. The variable domain in full, completed from reference TRBV15 and TRBJ2-1, reads DAMVIQNPRYQVTQFGKPVTLSCSQTLNHNVMYWYQQKSSQAPKLLFHYYDKDFNNEADTPDNFQSRRPNTSFCFLDIRSPGLGDTAMYLCATSRDRYNEQFFGPGTRLTVL.

The chain uses TRBV15 and TRBJ2-6; D uncertain. The germline V gene has CDR1 LNHNV and CDR2 YYDKDF (reference sequence). With 2 bases removed from V and 0 bases from J, the gap between germline ends came to 5 bases. The CDR3 extends over 15 amino acids. CDR3 sequence reads: CATSRSGSGANVLTF. In nucleotides, the CDR3 is TGTGCCACCAGCAGATCAGGCTCTGGGGCCAACGTCCTGACTTTC.

The chain couples TRBV11-2 to TRBJ1-2; no clear D gene. This CDR3 is 13 amino acids long. The V gene lost 5 bases and the J gene lost 4 bases, with 11 bases spanning the gap. Germline CDR1 is SGHAT and CDR2 is FQNNGV. CDR3 in amino acids: CASSLGVGYGYTF. CDR3 bases: TGTGCCAGCAGCCTAGGAGTAGGCTATGGCTACACCTTC.

This clonotype came up a few times. The CDR3 here is CASSLNLRVYGYTF. The CDR3 DNA reads TGTGCCAGCAGTCTCAACCTCAGGGTTTATGGCTACACCTTC. This chain uses TRBV28 with TRBJ1-2; the D gene is possibly TRBD1 (5 bases). Germline CDR1 MDHEN, CDR2 SYDVKM. The CDR3 is 14 residues long. The V end lost 5 bases, the J end lost 5 bases, and 15 bases lay between the germline ends.

The rearrangement links TRBV7-9 to TRBJ1-2; no definite D call. The germline V and J ends were trimmed by 0 bases and 4 bases, with 9 bases remaining between them. The CDR3 loop spans 14 amino acids. Germline CDR1 reads SEHNR; CDR2 reads FQNEAQ (reference sequence). The CDR3: CASSLAGSFYGYTF. The CDR3 bases are TGTGCCAGCAGCTTAGCGGGCAGCTTCTATGGCTACACCTTC.

This clonotype was picked up many times. The V and J genes are TRBV27 and TRBJ1-2; 7 nucleotides align to TRBD1. Trimming cost V 4 bases and J 5 bases; bases outside gene matches: 7. The CDR3 spans 14 residues. Per germline, CDR1 MNHEY and CDR2 SMNVEV (reference sequence). This CDR3 reads CASSSTLTGYGYTF. DNA of the CDR3: TGTGCCAGCAGTTCCACCCTGACAGGGTATGGCTACACCTTC.

This clonotype has only a few counts. The chain uses TRBV29-1 and TRBJ2-5; the D gene is possibly TRBD2 (5 bases). Trimming took 4 bases from V and 3 from J, leaving 12 bases between them. Germline V lookup: CDR1 SQVTM, CDR2 ANQGSEA. The CDR3 spans 13 residues. The CDR3 protein is CSVVGSGEETQYF. Here the CDR3 DNA reads TGCAGCGTTGTGGGGAGCGGCGAAGAGACCCAGTACTTC.